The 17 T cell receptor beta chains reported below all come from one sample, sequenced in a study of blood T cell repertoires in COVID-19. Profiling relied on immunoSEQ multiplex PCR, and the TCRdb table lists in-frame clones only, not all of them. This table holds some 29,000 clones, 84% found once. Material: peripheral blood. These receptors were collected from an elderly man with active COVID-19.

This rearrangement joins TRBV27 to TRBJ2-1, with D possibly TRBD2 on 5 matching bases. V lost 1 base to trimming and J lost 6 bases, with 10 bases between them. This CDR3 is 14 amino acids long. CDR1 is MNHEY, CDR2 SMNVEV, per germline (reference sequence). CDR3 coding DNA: TGTGCCAGCAGTTTATTCGAGGACTCCAATGAGCAGTTCTTC. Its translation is CASSLFEDSNEQFF.

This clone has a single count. The CDR3 sequence: CASLFQAPNQPQHF. Written as DNA, the CDR3 is TGTGCCAGCCTTTTCCAGGCCCCCAATCAGCCCCAGCATTTT. The chain has TRBV6-5 and TRBJ1-5; no clear D gene. CDR3 length: 14 residues. Per the germline V gene, CDR1 is MNHEY and CDR2 is SVGAGI. Trimming pared 8 bases from V and 3 bases from J, leaving 14 bases between.

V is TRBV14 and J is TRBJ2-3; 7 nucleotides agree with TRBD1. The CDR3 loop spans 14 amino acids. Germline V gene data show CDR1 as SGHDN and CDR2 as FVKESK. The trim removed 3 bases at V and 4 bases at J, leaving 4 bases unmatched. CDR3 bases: TGTGCCAGCAGCCACCGACAGGGCTCAGATACGCAGTATTTT. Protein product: CASSHRQGSDTQYF.

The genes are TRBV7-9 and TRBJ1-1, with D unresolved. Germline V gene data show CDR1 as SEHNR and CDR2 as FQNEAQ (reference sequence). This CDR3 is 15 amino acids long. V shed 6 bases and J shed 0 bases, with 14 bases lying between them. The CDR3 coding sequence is TGTGCCAGCAGGGGTGGTGGGCAGATGAACACTGAAGCTTTCTTT. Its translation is CASRGGGQMNTEAFF.

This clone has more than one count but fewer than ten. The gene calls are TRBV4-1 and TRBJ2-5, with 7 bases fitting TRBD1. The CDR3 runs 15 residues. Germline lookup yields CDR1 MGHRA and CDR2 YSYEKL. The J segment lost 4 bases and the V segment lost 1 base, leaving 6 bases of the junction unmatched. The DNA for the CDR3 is TGCGCCAGCAGCCAAGGCCCGACAGGGTTAGAGACCCAGTACTTC. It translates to CASSQGPTGLETQYF.

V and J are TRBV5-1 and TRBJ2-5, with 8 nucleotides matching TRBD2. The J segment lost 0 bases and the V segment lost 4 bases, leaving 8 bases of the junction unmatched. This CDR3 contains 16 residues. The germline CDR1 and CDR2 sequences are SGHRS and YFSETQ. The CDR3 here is CASSDVSGSYQETQYF. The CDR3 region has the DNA TGCGCCAGCAGCGACGTAAGCGGGAGCTACCAAGAGACCCAGTACTTC. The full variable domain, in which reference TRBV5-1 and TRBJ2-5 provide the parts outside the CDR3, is KAGVTQTPRYLIKTRGQQVTLSCSPISGHRSVSWYQQTPGQGLQFLFEYFSETQRNKGNFPGRFSGRQFSNSRSEMNVSTLELGDSALYLCASSDVSGSYQETQYFGPGTRLLVL.

The CDR3: CASSQQGENSPLHF. The CDR3, as DNA: TGTGCCAGCTCCCAACAGGGGGAAAATTCACCCCTCCACTTT. This chain joins TRBV18 and TRBJ1-6; 8 positions agree with TRBD1. V gave up 6 bases and J gave up 7 bases; unmatched junction bases: 5. CDR1 is KGHSH, CDR2 LQKENI, per germline. CDR3 length: 14 amino acids.

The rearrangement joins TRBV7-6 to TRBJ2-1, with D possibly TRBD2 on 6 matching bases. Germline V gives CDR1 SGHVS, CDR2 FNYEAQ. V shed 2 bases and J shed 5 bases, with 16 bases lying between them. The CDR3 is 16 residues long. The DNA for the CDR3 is TGTGCCAGCAGCTTAATGCGGGGAGGCGGGAACAATGAGCAGTTCTTC. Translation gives CASSLMRGGGNNEQFF.

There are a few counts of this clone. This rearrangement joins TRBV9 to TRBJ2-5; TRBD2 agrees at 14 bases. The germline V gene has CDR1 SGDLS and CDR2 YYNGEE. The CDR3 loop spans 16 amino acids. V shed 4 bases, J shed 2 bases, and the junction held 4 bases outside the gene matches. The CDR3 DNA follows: TGTGCCAGCAGCTCCTGGACTAGCGGGGGGCAAGAGACCCAGTACTTC. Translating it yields CASSSWTSGGQETQYF.

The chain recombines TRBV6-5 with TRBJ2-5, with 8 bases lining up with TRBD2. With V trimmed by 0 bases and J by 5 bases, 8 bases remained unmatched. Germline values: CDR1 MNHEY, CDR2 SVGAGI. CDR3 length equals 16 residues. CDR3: CASSYSGRGGLETQYF. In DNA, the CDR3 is TGTGCCAGCAGTTACTCGGGCCGGGGGGGCCTTGAGACCCAGTACTTC.

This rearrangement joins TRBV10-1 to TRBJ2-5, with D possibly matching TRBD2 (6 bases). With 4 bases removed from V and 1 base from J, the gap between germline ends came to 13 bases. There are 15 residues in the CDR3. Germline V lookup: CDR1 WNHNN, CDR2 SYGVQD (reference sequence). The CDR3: CASSGGLGGQETQYF. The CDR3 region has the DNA TGCGCCAGCAGTGGGGGACTTGGGGGCCAAGAGACCCAGTACTTC.

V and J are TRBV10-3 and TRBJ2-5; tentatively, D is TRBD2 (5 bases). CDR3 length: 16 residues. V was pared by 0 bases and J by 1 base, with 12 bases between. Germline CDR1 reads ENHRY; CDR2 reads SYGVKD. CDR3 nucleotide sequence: TGTGCCATCAGTGAGTCGGCTAGCAATGCCCAAGAGACCCAGTACTTC. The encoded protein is CAISESASNAQETQYF.

CDR3 nucleotide sequence: TGTGCCATCGGCGAGGGACAGACTAACTATGGCTACACCTTC. Amino acids: CAIGEGQTNYGYTF. This rearrangement joins TRBV10-3 to TRBJ1-2, with 7 nucleotides matching TRBD1. The junction had 6 bases not matched to a gene; V was cut back by 8 bases and J by 0 bases. This CDR3 comprises 14 residues. CDR1 is ENHRY, CDR2 SYGVKD, per germline.

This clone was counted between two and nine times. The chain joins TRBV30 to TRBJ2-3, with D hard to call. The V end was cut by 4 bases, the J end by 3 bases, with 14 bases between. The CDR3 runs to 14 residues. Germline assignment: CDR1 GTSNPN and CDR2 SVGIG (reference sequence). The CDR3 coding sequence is TGTGCCTGGACTTTCGCGTATTCGACAGATACGCAGTATTTT. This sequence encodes CAWTFAYSTDTQYF.

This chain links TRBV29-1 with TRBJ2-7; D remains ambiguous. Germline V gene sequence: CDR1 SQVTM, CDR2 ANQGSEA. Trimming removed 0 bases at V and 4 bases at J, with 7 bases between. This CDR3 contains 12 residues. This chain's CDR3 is CSVEDFPYEQYF. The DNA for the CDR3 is TGCAGCGTTGAAGACTTTCCGTACGAGCAGTACTTC.

CDR3 amino acids: CASGRDRGNSPLHF. The CDR3 DNA reads TGCGCCAGCGGCCGGGACAGGGGCAATTCACCCCTCCACTTT. The chain combines TRBV5-1 with TRBJ1-6, with TRBD1 matching over 10 bases. V shed 7 bases and J 7 bases; nucleotides not matched to a gene: 5. CDR3 size: 14 residues. Germline values: CDR1 SGHRS, CDR2 YFSETQ. The entire variable domain, with the rest obtained from reference TRBV5-1 and TRBJ1-6, is as follows: KAGVTQTPRYLIKTRGQQVTLSCSPISGHRSVSWYQQTPGQGLQFLFEYFSETQRNKGNFPGRFSGRQFSNSRSEMNVSTLELGDSALYLCASGRDRGNSPLHFGNGTRLTVT.

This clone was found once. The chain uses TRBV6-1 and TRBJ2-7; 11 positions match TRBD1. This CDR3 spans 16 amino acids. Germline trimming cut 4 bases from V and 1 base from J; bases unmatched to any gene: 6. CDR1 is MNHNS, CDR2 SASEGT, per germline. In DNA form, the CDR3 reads TGTGCCAGCAGTGGGGGACAGGGGGTGGCGTCCTACGAGCAGTACTTC. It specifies CASSGGQGVASYEQYF.